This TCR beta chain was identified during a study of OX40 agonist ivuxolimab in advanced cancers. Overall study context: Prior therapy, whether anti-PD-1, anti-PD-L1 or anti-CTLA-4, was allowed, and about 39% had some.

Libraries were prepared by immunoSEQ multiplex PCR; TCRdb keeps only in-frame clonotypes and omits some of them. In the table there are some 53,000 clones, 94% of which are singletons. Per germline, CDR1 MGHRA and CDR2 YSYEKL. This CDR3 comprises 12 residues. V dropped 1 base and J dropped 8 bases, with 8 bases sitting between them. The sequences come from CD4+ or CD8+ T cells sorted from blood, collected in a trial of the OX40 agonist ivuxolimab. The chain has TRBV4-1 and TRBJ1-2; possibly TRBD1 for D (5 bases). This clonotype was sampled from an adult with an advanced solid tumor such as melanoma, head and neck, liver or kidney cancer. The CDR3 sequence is CASSQGGAGYTF. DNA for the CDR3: TGCGCCAGCAGCCAAGGTGGGGCCGGCTACACCTTC.